This T cell receptor (beta chain) stems from a study of blood T cell repertoires in COVID-19. Study-level information: Material from acute and convalescent COVID-19 was sourced from the United States, Italy and Spain. The cDNA or gDNA used as material had been derived from T cells, B-cell-depleted T cells, or PBMCs.

In the original workflow: Researchers report that nucleated cell counts were estimated from reference gene primer amplification. The data were produced by immunoSEQ multiplex PCR, yet TCRdb's version contains in-frame clones alone and is incomplete. V and J calls and clone size are given by that table; D and trimming were obtained from the DNA. This table holds about half a million clones, approximately 85% found once. V lost 5 bases to trimming and J lost 1 base, with 12 bases between them. The CDR3 has 14 residues. The germline gives CDR1 SGHNT, CDR2 YENEEA. The TCR comes from a human donor in a cohort sampled during active COVID-19. The chain is built from TRBV11-3 and TRBJ2-7, with D possibly matching TRBD1 (6 bases). The material sequenced was peripheral blood. The CDR3 loop reads CASSPRDKSYEQYF. CDR3 DNA: TGTGCCAGCAGCCCGAGGGACAAATCCTACGAGCAGTACTTC.